The clone carrying this T cell receptor (beta chain) was seen a handful of times. The antigen is not known. Trimming took off 0 bases at V and 2 bases at J, with 12 bases between the two ends. CDR3 size: 16 residues. Germline CDR1 LGHDT, CDR2 YNNKEL (reference sequence). This sample is drawn from a study of T-cell memory formation after mild COVID-19. Overall study results and limits: Day 15 to 85 contracting clones showed balanced CD4/CD8; later expanders leaned CD4+.

MiXCR, applied by TCRdb to the 5' RACE reads, yields one record per CDR3 protein. The sample shows about 130,000 distinct CDR3 sequences, roughly 6% of them seen only once. This chain links TRBV3-1 with TRBJ2-3; TRBD2 might be the D (5 bases). Material for sequencing was PBMCs or a T cell subset sorted from them (not recorded which). The receptor's source is an adult woman who had mild COVID-19 (a few samples of this study predate the infection). Cell type and time point are not known. CDR3 protein: CASSQDHGVLTDTQYF. The CDR3 DNA reads TGTGCCAGCAGCCAAGATCACGGGGTTCTCACAGATACGCAGTATTTT.